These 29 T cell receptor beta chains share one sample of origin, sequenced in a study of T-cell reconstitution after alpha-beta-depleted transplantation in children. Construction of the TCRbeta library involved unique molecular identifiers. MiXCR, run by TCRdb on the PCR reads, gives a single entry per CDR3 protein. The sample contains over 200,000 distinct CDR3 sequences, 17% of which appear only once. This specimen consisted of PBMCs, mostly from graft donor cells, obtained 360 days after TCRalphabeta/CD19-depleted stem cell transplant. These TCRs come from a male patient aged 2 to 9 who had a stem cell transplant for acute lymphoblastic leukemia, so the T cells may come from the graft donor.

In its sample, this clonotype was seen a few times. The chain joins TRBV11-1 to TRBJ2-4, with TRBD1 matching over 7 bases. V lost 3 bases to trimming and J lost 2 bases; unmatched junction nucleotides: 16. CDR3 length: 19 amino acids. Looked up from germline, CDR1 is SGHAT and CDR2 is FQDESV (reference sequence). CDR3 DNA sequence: TGTGCCAGCAGCTTCGCTGGACAGGCAGTCACGGAGACCAAAAACATTCAGTACTTC. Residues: CASSFAGQAVTETKNIQYF.

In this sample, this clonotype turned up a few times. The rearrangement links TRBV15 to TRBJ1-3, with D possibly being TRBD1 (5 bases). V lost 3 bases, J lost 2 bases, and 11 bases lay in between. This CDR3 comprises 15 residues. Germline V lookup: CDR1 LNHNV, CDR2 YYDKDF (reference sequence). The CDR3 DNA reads TGTGCCACCAGCAGGGCCCGGGGCACTGGAAACACCATATATTTT. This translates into CATSRARGTGNTIYF.

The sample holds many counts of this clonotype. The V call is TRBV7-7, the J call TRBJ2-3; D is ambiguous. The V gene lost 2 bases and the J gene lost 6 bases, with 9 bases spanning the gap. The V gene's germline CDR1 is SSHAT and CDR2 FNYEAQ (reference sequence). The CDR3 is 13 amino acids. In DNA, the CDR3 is TGTGCCAGCAGCTTAAGTGGCTTTGATACGCAGTATTTT. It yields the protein CASSLSGFDTQYF. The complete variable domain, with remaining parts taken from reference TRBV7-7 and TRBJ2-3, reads GAGVSQSPRYKVTKRGQDVTLRCDPISSHATLYWYQQALGQGPEFLTYFNYEAQPDKSGLPSDRFSAERPEGSISTLTIQRTEQRDSAMYRCASSLSGFDTQYFGPGTRLTVL.

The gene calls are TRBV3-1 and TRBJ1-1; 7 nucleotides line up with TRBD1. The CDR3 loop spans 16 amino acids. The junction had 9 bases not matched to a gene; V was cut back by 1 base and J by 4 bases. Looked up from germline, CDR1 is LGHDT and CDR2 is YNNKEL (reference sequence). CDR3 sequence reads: CASSQAWEGATTEAFF. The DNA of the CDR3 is TGTGCCAGCAGCCAAGCATGGGAGGGGGCTACCACTGAAGCTTTCTTT.

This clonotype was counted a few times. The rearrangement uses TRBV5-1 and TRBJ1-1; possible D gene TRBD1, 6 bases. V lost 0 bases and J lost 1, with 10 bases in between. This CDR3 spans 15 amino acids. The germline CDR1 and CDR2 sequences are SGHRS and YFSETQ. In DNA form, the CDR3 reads TGCGCCAGCAGCTTGGTTCCGGGACAGAACACTGAAGCTTTCTTT. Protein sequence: CASSLVPGQNTEAFF.

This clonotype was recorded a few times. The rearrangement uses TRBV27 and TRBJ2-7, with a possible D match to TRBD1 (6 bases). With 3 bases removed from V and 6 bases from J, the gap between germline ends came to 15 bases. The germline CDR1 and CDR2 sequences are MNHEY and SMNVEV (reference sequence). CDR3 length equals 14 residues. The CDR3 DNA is TGTGCCAGCAGTTTCTCCAGGGGTGATTTCGAGCAGTACTTC. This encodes CASSFSRGDFEQYF.

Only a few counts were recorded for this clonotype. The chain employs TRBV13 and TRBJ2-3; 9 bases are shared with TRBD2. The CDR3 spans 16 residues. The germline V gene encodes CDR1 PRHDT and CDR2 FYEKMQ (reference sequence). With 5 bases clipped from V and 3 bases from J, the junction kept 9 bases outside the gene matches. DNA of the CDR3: TGTGCCAGCAGCCGCAGAAGCGGGAGGACGACAGATACGCAGTATTTT. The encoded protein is CASSRRSGRTTDTQYF.

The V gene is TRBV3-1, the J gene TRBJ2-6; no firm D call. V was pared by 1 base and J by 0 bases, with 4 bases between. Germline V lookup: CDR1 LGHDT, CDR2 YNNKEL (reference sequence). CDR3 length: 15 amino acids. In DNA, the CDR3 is TGTGCCAGCAGCCAAGGGAGCTCTGGGGCCAACGTCCTGACTTTC. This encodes CASSQGSSGANVLTF. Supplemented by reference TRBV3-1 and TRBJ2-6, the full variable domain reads DTAVSQTPKYLVTQMGNDKSIKCEQNLGHDTMYWYKQDSKKFLKIMFSYNNKELIINETVPNRFSPKSPDKAHLNLHINSLELGDSAVYFCASSQGSSGANVLTFGAGSRLTVL.

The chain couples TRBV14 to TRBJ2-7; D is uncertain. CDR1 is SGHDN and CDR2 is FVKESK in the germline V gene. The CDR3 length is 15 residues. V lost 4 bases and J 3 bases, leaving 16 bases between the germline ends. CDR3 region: CASSPGPASVYEQYF. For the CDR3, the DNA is TGTGCCAGCAGCCCGGGCCCAGCCTCGGTCTACGAGCAGTACTTC.

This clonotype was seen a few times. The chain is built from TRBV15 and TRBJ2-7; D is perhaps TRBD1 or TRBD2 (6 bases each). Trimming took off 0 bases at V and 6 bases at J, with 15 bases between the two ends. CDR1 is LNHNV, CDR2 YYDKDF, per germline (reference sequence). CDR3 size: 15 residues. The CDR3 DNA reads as TGTGCCACCAGCAGAGATGGAGGGGGAATTCGCGAGCAGTACTTC. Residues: CATSRDGGGIREQYF.

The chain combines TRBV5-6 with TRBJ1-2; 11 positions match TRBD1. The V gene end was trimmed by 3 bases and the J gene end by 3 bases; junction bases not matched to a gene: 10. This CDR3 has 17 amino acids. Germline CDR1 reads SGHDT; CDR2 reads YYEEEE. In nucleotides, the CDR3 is TGTGCCAGCAGCTCGTCGGACAGGGGGCTGGCAGACTATGGCTACACCTTC. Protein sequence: CASSSSDRGLADYGYTF.

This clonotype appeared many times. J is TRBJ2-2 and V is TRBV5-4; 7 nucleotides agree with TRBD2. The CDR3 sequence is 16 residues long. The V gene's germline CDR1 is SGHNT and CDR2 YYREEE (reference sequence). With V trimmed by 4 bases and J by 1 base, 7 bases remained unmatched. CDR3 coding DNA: TGTGCCAGCAGCCGGGGACGCGGGGGGAACACCGGGGAGCTGTTTTTT. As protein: CASSRGRGGNTGELFF.

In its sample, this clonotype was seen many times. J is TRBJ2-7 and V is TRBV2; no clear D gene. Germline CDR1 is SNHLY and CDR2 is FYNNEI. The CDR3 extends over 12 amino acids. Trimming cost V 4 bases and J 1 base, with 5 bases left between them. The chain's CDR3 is CASSGQSYEQYF. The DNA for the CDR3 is TGTGCCAGCAGTGGACAATCCTACGAGCAGTACTTC.

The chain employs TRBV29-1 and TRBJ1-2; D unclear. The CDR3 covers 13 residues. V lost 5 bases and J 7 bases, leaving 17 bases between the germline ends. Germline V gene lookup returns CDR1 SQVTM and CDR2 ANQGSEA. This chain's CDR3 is CSVIPRGGTGYTF. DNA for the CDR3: TGCAGCGTTATCCCCCGCGGTGGCACTGGCTACACCTTC.

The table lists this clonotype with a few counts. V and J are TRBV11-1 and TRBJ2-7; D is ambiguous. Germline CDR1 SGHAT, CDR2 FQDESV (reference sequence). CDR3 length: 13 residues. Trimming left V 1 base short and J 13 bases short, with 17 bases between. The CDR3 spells CASSLEDLARRYF. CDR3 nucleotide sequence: TGTGCCAGCAGCTTAGAAGACCTGGCCCGGAGATACTTC.

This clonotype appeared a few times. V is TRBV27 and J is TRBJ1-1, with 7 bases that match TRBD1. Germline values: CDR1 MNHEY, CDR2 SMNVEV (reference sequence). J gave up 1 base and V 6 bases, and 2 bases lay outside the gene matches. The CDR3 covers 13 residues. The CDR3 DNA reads TGTGCCAGCAGAGGGACAGCGAACACTGAAGCTTTCTTT. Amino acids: CASRGTANTEAFF.

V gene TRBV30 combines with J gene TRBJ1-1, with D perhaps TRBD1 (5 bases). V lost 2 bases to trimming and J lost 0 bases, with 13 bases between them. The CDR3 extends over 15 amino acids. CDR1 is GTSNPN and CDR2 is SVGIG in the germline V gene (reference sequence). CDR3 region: CAWSPTVNMNTEAFF. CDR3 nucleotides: TGTGCCTGGAGTCCGACAGTTAACATGAACACTGAAGCTTTCTTT.

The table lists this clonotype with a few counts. Here the CDR3 reads CASFHRPRGTEAFF. The CDR3 DNA reads TGTGCCAGCTTTCACAGGCCCAGGGGCACTGAAGCTTTCTTT. The chain links TRBV28 to TRBJ1-1, with D perhaps matching TRBD1 (6 bases). V was pared by 8 bases and J by 4 bases, with 17 bases between. Germline assignment: CDR1 MDHEN and CDR2 SYDVKM. CDR3 length: 14 amino acids.

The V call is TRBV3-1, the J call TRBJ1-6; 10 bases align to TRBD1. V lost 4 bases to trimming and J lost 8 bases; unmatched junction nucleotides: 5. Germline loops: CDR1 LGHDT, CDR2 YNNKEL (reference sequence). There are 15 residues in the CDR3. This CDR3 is CASSLRTGGYSPLHF. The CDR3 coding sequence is TGTGCCAGCAGCCTGAGGACAGGGGGATATTCACCCCTCCACTTT.

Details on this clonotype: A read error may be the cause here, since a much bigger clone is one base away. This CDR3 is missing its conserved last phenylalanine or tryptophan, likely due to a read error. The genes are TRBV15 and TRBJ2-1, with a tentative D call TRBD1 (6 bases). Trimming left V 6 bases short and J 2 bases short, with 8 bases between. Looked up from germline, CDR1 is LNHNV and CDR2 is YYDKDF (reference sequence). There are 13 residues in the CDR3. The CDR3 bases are TGTGCCACCAGGGACAGCGCCTACAATGAGCAGTTCTCC. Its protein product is CATRDSAYNEQFS.

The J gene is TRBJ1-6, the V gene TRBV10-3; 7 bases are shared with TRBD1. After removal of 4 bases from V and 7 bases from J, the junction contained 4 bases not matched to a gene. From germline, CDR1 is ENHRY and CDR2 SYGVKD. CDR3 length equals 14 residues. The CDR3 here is CAISGDRANSPLHF. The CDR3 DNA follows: TGTGCCATCAGTGGAGACAGGGCCAATTCACCCCTCCACTTT.

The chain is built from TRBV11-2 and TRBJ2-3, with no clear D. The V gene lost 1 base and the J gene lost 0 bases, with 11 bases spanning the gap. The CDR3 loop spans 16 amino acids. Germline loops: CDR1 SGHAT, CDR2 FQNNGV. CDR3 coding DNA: TGTGCCAGCAGCTTAGGGTCAGCCACAAGCACAGATACGCAGTATTTT. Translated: CASSLGSATSTDTQYF.

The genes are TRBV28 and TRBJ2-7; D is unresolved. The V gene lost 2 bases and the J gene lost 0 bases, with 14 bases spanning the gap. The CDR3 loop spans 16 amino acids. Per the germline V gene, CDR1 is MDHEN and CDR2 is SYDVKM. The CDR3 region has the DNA TGTGCCAGCAGTTTAACTGACACCTCCCTCTCCTACGAGCAGTACTTC. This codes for CASSLTDTSLSYEQYF.

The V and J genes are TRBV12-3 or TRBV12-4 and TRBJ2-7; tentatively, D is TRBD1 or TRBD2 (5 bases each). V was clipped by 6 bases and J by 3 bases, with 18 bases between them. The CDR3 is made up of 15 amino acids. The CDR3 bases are TGTGCCAGCAGCATATCCGGGGACCGCAGCTACGAGCAGTACTTC. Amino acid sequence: CASSISGDRSYEQYF.

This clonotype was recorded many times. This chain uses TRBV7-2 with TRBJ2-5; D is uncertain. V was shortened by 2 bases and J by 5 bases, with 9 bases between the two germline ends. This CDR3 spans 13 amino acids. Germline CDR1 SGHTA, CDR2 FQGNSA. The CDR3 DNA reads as TGTGCCAGCAGCTTATTTAGCTCGGAGACCCAGTACTTC. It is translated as CASSLFSSETQYF.

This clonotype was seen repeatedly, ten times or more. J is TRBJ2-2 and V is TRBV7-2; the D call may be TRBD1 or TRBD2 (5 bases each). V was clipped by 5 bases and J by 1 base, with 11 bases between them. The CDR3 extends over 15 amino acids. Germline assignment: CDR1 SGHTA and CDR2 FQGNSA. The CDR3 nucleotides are TGTGCCAGCAGCCCTCAGGGAGTGAACACCGGGGAGCTGTTTTTT. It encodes CASSPQGVNTGELFF.

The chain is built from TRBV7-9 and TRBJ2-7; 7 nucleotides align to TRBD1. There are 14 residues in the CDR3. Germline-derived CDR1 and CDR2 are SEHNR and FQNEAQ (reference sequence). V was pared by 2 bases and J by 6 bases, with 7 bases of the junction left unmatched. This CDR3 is CASSLTGDLVEQYF. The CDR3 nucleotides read TGTGCCAGCAGCTTAACAGGGGATTTGGTCGAGCAGTACTTC.

CDR3 in amino acids: CASSPGPLAGGETQYF. The CDR3 nucleotides read TGCGCCAGCAGCCCCGGCCCTTTAGCGGGTGGAGAGACCCAGTACTTC. The gene calls are TRBV5-1 and TRBJ2-5; TRBD2 aligns across 7 bases. The CDR3 totals 16 residues. After removal of 4 bases from V and 4 bases from J, the junction contained 13 bases not matched to a gene. Germline V gives CDR1 SGHRS, CDR2 YFSETQ.

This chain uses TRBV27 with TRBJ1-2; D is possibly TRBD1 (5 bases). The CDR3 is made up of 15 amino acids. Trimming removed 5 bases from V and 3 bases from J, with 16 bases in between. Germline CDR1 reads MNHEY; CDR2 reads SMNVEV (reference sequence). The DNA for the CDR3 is TGTGCCAGCAGTCTAACGGCCAAGGGGCACTATGGCTACACCTTC. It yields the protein CASSLTAKGHYGYTF.